Listed below are T cell receptor beta chains from one sample, sequenced in a study of blood T cell repertoires in COVID-19. Profiled with immunoSEQ multiplex PCR; TCRdb holds only in-frame clones, not every one. Of under 100,000 clones in the sample, 85% to 95% were seen once. Material: peripheral blood. These receptors were taken from a woman aged 55-69 years with active COVID-19. CDR3s include the opening cysteine and the closing phenylalanine or tryptophan. The D gene is left open where the match is weak. Expanded clones get a size class; other rows say once, few or many, or leave the size out.

D gene	clone size	V gene	J gene	CDR3 length	CDR3 DNA	CDR3 protein
.	.	TRBV7-9	TRBJ1-5	18	TGTGCCAGCAGCTTAGGACTTTATCGGCAGGGGATTAATCAGCCCCAGCATTTT	CASSLGLYRQGINQPQHF
.	.	TRBV4-1	TRBJ2-3	16	TGCGCCAGCAGCCAAGTAGGGGGACTACCTCAGGATACGCAGTATTTT	CASSQVGGLPQDTQYF
TRBD1	.	TRBV27	TRBJ2-3	15	TGTGCCAGCAGTTTATGGGGACAGGGCACAGATACGCAGTATTTT	CASSLWGQGTDTQYF
TRBD2	.	TRBV2	TRBJ2-2	17	TGTGCCAGCAGTGCCCGGCGGGGGGAAACGAACACCGGGGAGCTGTTTTTT	CASSARRGETNTGELFF
.	.	TRBV29-1	TRBJ1-2	15	TGCAGCGTTGGGAATTCCGGACAGTGGCGATGGGGCTACACCTTC	CSVGNSGQWRWGYTF
.	.	TRBV2	TRBJ2-5	13	TGTGCCAGCAGTGCTGGCAGGGTTGAGACCCAGTACTTC	CASSAGRVETQYF
.	.	TRBV25-1	TRBJ2-5	13	TGTGCCAGCAGTGACGGAGGCCAAGAGACCCAGTACTTC	CASSDGGQETQYF
TRBD1	.	TRBV7-2	TRBJ2-3	15	TGTGCCAGCAGCTTAAGCGGACAGGGGACAGATACGCAGTATTTT	CASSLSGQGTDTQYF
.	.	TRBV28	TRBJ1-1	16	TGTGCCAGCAGACTACCCTGGTCAGGGGTTAATACTGAAGCTTTCTTT	CASRLPWSGVNTEAFF
.	.	TRBV11-3	TRBJ2-7	14	TGTGCCAGCAGCCTTTCAGGGTCCTCCTACGAGCAGTACTTC	CASSLSGSSYEQYF
.	.	TRBV19	TRBJ2-1	15	TGTGCCAGTAGTCTCTTTGGGACACCCGACAATGAGCAGTTCTTC	CASSLFGTPDNEQFF
TRBD2	.	TRBV29-1	TRBJ2-1	14	TGCAGCGTCTCCGGGACTAGCGGTTTAAATGAGCAGTTCTTC	CSVSGTSGLNEQFF
.	.	TRBV20-1	TRBJ2-3	10	TGCAGTGCCGGCACAGATACGCAGTATTTT	CSAGTDTQYF
.	once	TRBV28	TRBJ2-2	16	TGTGCCAGCATCCCGACCCCCGCGGGAAAGGCCGGGGAGCTGTTTTTT	CASIPTPAGKAGELFF
.	once	TRBV2	TRBJ2-3	13	TGTGCCAGCAGTGACCCTGTCCCAGATACGCAGTATTTT	CASSDPVPDTQYF
.	.	TRBV3-1/TRBV3-2	TRBJ2-2	15	TGTGCCAGCAGCCAAGGGGCAGTCGCTGCCGGGGAGCTGTTTTTT	CASSQGAVAAGELFF
TRBD2	.	TRBV6-6	TRBJ2-7	15	TGTGCCAGCAGTCGCACTAGCGGGAGTAGCTACGAGCAGTACTTC	CASSRTSGSSYEQYF
.	.	TRBV5-4	TRBJ2-1	14	TGTGCCAGCAGCCCTACGGGACATTCGGAAGAGCAGTTCTTC	CASSPTGHSEEQFF
.	.	TRBV11-3	TRBJ2-5	12	TGTGCCAGCAGCTTAGCAGAAGAGACCCAGTACTTC	CASSLAEETQYF
.	.	TRBV19	TRBJ1-2	14	TGTGCCAGTAGTTATAGCCTGAGTAACTATGGCTACACCTTC	CASSYSLSNYGYTF
TRBD1	.	TRBV2	TRBJ1-2	15	TGTGCCAGCAGGGTCACAGGGGGCGCCAACTATGGCTACACCTTC	CASRVTGGANYGYTF
.	once	TRBV27	TRBJ2-7	17	TGTGCCAGCAGTTCCATGTTGGGCGGGGTAACGACCTACGAGCAGTACTTC	CASSSMLGGVTTYEQYF
TRBD1	.	TRBV5-4	TRBJ2-1	14	TGTGCCAGCAGCGTACCGGGACAGGGCAATGAGCAGTTCTTC	CASSVPGQGNEQFF
.	.	TRBV28	TRBJ1-4	14	TGTGCCAGCAGTCCGGACAGCTTTAATGAAAAACTGTTTTTT	CASSPDSFNEKLFF
.	.	TRBV12-5	TRBJ1-4	14	TGTGCTAGTGGTTTGAGCAGGGGATGGGAAAAACTGTTTTTT	CASGLSRGWEKLFF
.	once	TRBV7-2	TRBJ1-3	15	TGTGCCAGCAGCTTCAACTGGGCTTCCGGAAACACCATATATTTT	CASSFNWASGNTIYF
TRBD2	.	TRBV24-1	TRBJ2-3	14	TGTGCCACCAGTCTAGCGGGAGGAGTAGATACGCAGTATTTT	CATSLAGGVDTQYF
.	.	TRBV9	TRBJ2-1	17	TGTGCCAGCAGCCCAAAAGCAGGGGACGGGGCCTACAATGAGCAGTTCTTC	CASSPKAGDGAYNEQFF
TRBD1	.	TRBV5-6	TRBJ1-1	16	TGTGCCAGCACTCCTACCCCGGGACAGGTGGGGACTGAAGCTTTCTTT	CASTPTPGQVGTEAFF
.	.	TRBV29-1	TRBJ1-1	16	TGCAGCGTTGAAGGGGCAGACGACGGTAGAAACACTGAAGCTTTCTTT	CSVEGADDGRNTEAFF
TRBD2	.	TRBV9	TRBJ2-3	18	TGTGCCAGCAGCGCTAGTGGGGGAGGACTAGCGGGGGTCGCTACGCAGTATTTT	CASSASGGGLAGVATQYF
TRBD1	.	TRBV29-1	TRBJ1-2	12	TGCAGCACCCGGGACAGGGCTTATGGCTACACCTTC	CSTRDRAYGYTF